The clone carrying this T cell receptor (beta chain) was seen a few times. The antigen remains undetermined. Template switching supplied a universal primer site; unique molecular identifiers were carried on the cDNA. In TCRdb, the 5' RACE reads were re-called with MiXCR into one record per CDR3 protein. The sample shows 550,000 to 700,000 distinct CDR3 sequences, roughly 9.9% of them seen only once. This sample was included in a study of identical twins. Regarding the study as a whole: In zero-insertion analyses, partial confounding could arise from invariant MAIT and iNKT cells.

Healthy Caucasian individuals made up all the donors. CDR1 is SGHDT, CDR2 YYEEEE, per germline. With 0 bases clipped from V and 7 bases from J, the junction kept 6 bases outside the gene matches. The CDR3 runs 14 residues. This sample was shared with a second study, whose subject was yellow fever vaccine responses in identical twins.

This chain connects TRBV5-6 to TRBJ2-7, with TRBD1 identical over 8 bases. This receptor was taken from a woman between 18 and 29 years old in good health. Sequenced sample: PBMCs. The DNA for the CDR3 is TGTGCCAGCAGCTTGGTCAGGGGGCAGGTGGAGCAGTACTTC. This translates into CASSLVRGQVEQYF.